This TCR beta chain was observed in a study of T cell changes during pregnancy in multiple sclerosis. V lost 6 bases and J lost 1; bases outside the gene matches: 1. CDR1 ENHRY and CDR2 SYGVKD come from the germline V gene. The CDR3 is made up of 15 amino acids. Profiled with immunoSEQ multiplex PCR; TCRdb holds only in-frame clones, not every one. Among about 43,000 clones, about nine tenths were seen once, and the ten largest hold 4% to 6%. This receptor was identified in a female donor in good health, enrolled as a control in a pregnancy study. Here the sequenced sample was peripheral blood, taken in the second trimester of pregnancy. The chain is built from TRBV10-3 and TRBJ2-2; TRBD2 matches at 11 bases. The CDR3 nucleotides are TGTGCCATCAGGGGACTAGCGGTGAACACCGGGGAGCTGTTTTTT. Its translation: CAIRGLAVNTGELFF.